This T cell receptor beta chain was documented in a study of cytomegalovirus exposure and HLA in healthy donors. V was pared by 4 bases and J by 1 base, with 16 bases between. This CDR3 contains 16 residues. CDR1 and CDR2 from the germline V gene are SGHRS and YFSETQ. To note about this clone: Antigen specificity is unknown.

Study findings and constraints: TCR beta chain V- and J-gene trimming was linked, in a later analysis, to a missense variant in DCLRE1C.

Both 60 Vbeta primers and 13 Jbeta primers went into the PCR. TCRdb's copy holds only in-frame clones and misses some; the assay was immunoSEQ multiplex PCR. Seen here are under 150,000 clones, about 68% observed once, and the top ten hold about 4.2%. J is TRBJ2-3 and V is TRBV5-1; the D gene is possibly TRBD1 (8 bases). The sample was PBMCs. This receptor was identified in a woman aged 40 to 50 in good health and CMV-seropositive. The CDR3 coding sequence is TGCGCCAGCAGCCTGTTTACAGGGGGGGGCACAGATACGCAGTATTTT. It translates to CASSLFTGGGTDTQYF.